The TCR beta chain under discussion was sequenced for a study of graft-versus-host responses after intestinal transplantation (dated by TCRdb to the early 2020s). A note on the overall study: The transplants that recipients got were multivisceral, liver-intestinal, or isolated intestinal. All recipients received anti-thymocyte globulin induction followed by maintenance tacrolimus and steroids for about three years. Bulk TCR-beta CDR3 sequencing was used to track graft-versus-host and host-versus-graft alloreactive T cell clones in the graft, circulation and bone marrow after intestinal transplantation. Alloreactive clones were identified by sequencing pre-transplant mixed lymphocyte reaction products and comparing these products with unstimulated pre-transplant donor and recipient T cells. Of the 20 to 25 intestinal transplant recipients enrolled in the cohort, one of whom was a retransplant, a few patients without pretransplant specimens were excluded. A peak of at least 4% donor T cells among recipient peripheral blood mononuclear cells was the definition used for donor T cell macrochimerism. Rather than going through the commercial service, samples from a few later patients were sequenced in-house on an Illumina MiSeq and processed with MiXCR. Paper-wide results and their limitations: GvH clones were found in recipient bone marrow, and some of the GvH clones appeared earlier in ileal mucosa or blood, which is consistent with an intestinal mucosal origin. Early after transplant, peak levels of circulating GvH clones were found to be associated with declines in HvG clones. The conclusions were limited by the relatively low number and heterogeneity of the intestinal transplant patients. Patients with donor T cell macrochimerism had high GvH to HvG T cell clonal ratios in their allografts.

A distance of 15 bases separates the germline ends of V and J, which lose 5 bases and 10 bases respectively. The germline V gene yields MDHEN for CDR1 and SYDVKM for CDR2. From the cysteine through the phenylalanine, the CDR3 covers 13 amino acids. Of the read, only the CDR3 DNA is kept; its 39 bases are in frame from base 1. Of note for this clone: Its antigen has not been determined. No base quality values were provided; no much bigger clone lies one nucleotide off.

The sample's time point label is to be understood as: cells obtained before transplantation from donor or recipient. CD3+CD4+ and CD3+CD8+ populations were FACS-sorted from unstimulated pre-transplant donor and recipient cells taken from spleen or lymph nodes. Library preparation used the immunoSEQ multiplex PCR assay. For most patients, genomic DNA was isolated using the Qiagen DNeasy Blood and Tissue Kit and was shipped frozen to Adaptive Biotechnologies for TCR sequencing. High-throughput TCR-beta CDR3 sequencing of genomic DNA from most patients was performed by Adaptive Biotechnologies. The authors' analysis ran thus. Adaptive's ImmunoSEQ software supplied the TCR sequencing data for 15 to 20 patients, while MiXCR and VDJtools were used to process three other patients. To correct CD4 versus CD8 sorting errors, sequences present in both subsets at a frequency ratio below 5:1 were removed. CDR3 nucleotide sequences shared by donor and recipient were removed because the origin of these sequences could not be assigned. Alloreactive clones required at least 2-fold expansion over unstimulated cells and minimum CFSE-low frequency of 0.002% (template counts) or 0.001% (read counts). A clone was considered mappable if detected in the sequenced pre-transplant spleen, lymph node, or MLR CFSE-low populations of the donor or recipient. The cumulative frequency of alloreactive clones was calculated as a percentage of all sequences, weighted by copy number. TCRdb mirrors the immuneACCESS table, restricted to in-frame sequences. Some clones are absent from its copies; in checked studies, under half trace to an unresolved V gene, and the reason for the others is unknown. V and J calls and clone size are copied from that table; D and trimming were computed from the DNA. The sample profile shows about 64,000 clones; 85% to 95% of them were found once. The ten largest clones add up to 1.7% of the sample.

The TCR sequence derives from a human donor who was the organ donor for an intestinal transplant. The chain is assembled from TRBV28 and TRBJ2-1; no D segment can be confidently identified. This material consisted of unstimulated CD8+ T cells sorted from spleen or lymph node cells, taken before transplant. The CDR3: CASSDYSPIEQFF. The base sequence is TGTGCCAGCAGTGATTACAGCCCTATAGAGCAGTTCTTC.